This T cell receptor beta chain was recorded in a study of T cells expressing NK-cell markers (TCRdb year 2020). About the study as a whole: About 8 donors provided sorted CD3+CD56+NKG2C+, CD3+CD56+NKG2C- and CD3+CD56-NKG2C+ T-cell subsets, whose TCR beta-chain repertoires were profiled. Seven of the eight sequenced donors were HCMV-seropositive and one was HCMV-seronegative. The eight sequenced donors were randomly selected healthy volunteers, three men and five women. Libraries were sequenced as 2 x 150 bp reads on Illumina HiSeq 2000/2500, MiSeq or NextSeq.

The run used an Illumina HiSeq 2000. The TCR beta cDNA libraries were made using 5'RACE template switching, a step that added both a universal primer site and unique molecular identifiers. Priming for cDNA synthesis came from the TCR beta constant segment, and two successive PCR amplification steps followed. As for the original processing: MIGEC handled demultiplexing of the reads and grouping by UMI, while MiTCR was used to assemble and quantify clonotypes. To exclude erroneous sequences, any TCR cDNA sequence not supported by at least two reads was discarded. The tcR package was used for downstream repertoire analysis, and clonotypes were matched across fractions by CDR3 nucleotide sequence plus V segment. Antigen specificity was annotated against VDJdb with VDJmatch, allowing one amino acid substitution in CDR3. The reads underwent TCRdb reprocessing, giving one record for each CDR3 protein sequence and no DNA. TCRdb, not the authors, supplied the V and J calls. The sample table on file contains a few hundred thousand distinct CDR3 sequences. The leading ten clones occupy around 5.3% of the sample.

On the study overall, not on this receptor specifically: Those dominant clonotypes were again the most abundant among CD3+CD56-NKG2C+ cells in a handful of donors, at about 28.3-65%. Whether the expanded NKG2C-expressing T cell clones were specific for HCMV antigens was left unclear. In several donors, the dominant CD3+CD56+NKG2C+ clonotypes were among the top 10 CD8+ clonotypes and accounted for about 1.0-7.0% of CD8+ T cells.

HCMV serostatus was determined by detecting HCMV-specific IgG in serum with a commercial ELISA kit. Ficoll density gradient centrifugation was used to isolate peripheral blood mononuclear cells from blood. There are 12 amino acids in the CDR3, from cysteine to phenylalanine inclusive. A DNA sequence was not provided. From the germline V gene (reference sequence), CDR1 is SEHNR and CDR2 is FQNEAQ. As concerns this clonotype: The clone's antigen remains unknown.

The chain is made from TRBV7-9 and TRBJ1-2; TCRdb designates TRBD1, a call that cannot be tested without DNA. This receptor was obtained from a man aged 18-69 years in good health. Sequenced sample: blood T cells: a sorted CD56 or NKG2C T cell subset, CD4+ or CD8+ T cells, or bulk PBMC T cells (not recorded which). This receptor carries the CDR3 CASSRPGQGDTF.